The T cell receptor beta chain under discussion was sequenced for a study of blood T cell repertoires in COVID-19. Study information: The United States, Italy and Spain supplied acute and convalescent COVID-19 samples.

The age range of participants was about 18 to 100 years, with residence in approximately 25 US areas. The study assigned cohorts using participant-reported clinical history. Original handling: The authors estimated nucleated cell counts from reference gene primer amplification. Profiled with immunoSEQ multiplex PCR; TCRdb holds only in-frame clones, not every one. The V and J calls and clone size were taken over from that table, and D and trimming were inferred from the DNA. The sample includes about 310,000 clones, 75% to 90% of them seen just once. Deletions cut 4 bases from V and 2 bases from J, with 11 bases between. Per the germline V gene, CDR1 is KGHSH and CDR2 is LQKENI. The CDR3 extends over 14 amino acids.

This clonotype was sampled from a young woman who had been exposed to COVID-19. The sequenced material came from PBMCs or T cells enriched from blood (not recorded which). The J gene is TRBJ2-5, the V gene TRBV18, with D maybe TRBD1 (6 bases). This CDR3 reads CASSLDRLQETQYF. CDR3 sequence (DNA): TGTGCCAGCTCACTGGACAGACTTCAAGAGACCCAGTACTTC.